The entry that follows covers one T cell receptor beta chain sequence. This sample stems from a study of blood T cell repertoires in COVID-19. Study-wide background: Whether acute or convalescent, the COVID-19 samples came from the United States, Italy and Spain.

Original processing methods: Counts of nucleated cells, estimated from reference gene primer amplification, were obtained. The protocol was immunoSEQ multiplex PCR, while the TCRdb copy is restricted to in-frame clones and leaves out a portion. D and trimming were read from the DNA, whereas the V and J calls and clone size are those reported in that table. Here the sample spans hundreds of thousands of clones, 85% being singletons. Germline V gene sequence: CDR1 MGHRA, CDR2 YSYEKL. This CDR3 comprises 15 residues. Losses at the gene ends were 4 bases for V and 0 bases for J; bases not matched to a gene: 5.

This clonotype was sampled from a young woman with acute or convalescent COVID-19. The sequenced sample consisted of peripheral blood. This chain links TRBV4-1 with TRBJ1-1, with 7 bases that match TRBD1. The CDR3 protein is CASSLHRGLNTEAFF. The CDR3 DNA follows: TGCGCCAGCAGCCTTCACAGGGGCTTGAACACTGAAGCTTTCTTT.